This T cell receptor (beta chain) comes out of a study of cytotoxic CD8 clonotypes in ibrutinib-treated CLL. Study in general: Included were about a dozen relapsed/refractory and approximately 15 treatment-naive patients, of whom approximately 17 were IGHV unmutated. Samples showed on average approximately 250,000 productive templates and 94,082 productive rearrangements. Overall study results and limits: Clonality showed a rise at ibrutinib response that reversed toward baseline at progression. Once treatment began, public clonotypes, which were uncommon, contracted or stayed stable.

CDR1 is MGHDK, CDR2 SYGVNS, per germline. Trimming took off 4 bases at V and 5 bases at J, with 17 bases between the two ends. CDR3 length: 15 residues. Concerning this clone: The antigen is undetermined.

Assay: immunoSEQ multiplex PCR; the TCRdb copy retains only in-frame clones and omits some. The data hold around 250,000 clones, with 60% to 75% observed a single time. The chain recombines TRBV25-1 with TRBJ1-1; D is possibly TRBD1 (5 bases). This TCR was recovered from a human donor with chronic lymphocytic leukemia. The sequencing used PBMCs, collected after 24 months of ibrutinib treatment. The CDR3 loop is CASSVGSTARTEAFF. Here the CDR3 DNA reads TGTGCCAGCAGTGTCGGGTCGACAGCTCGAACTGAAGCTTTCTTT.